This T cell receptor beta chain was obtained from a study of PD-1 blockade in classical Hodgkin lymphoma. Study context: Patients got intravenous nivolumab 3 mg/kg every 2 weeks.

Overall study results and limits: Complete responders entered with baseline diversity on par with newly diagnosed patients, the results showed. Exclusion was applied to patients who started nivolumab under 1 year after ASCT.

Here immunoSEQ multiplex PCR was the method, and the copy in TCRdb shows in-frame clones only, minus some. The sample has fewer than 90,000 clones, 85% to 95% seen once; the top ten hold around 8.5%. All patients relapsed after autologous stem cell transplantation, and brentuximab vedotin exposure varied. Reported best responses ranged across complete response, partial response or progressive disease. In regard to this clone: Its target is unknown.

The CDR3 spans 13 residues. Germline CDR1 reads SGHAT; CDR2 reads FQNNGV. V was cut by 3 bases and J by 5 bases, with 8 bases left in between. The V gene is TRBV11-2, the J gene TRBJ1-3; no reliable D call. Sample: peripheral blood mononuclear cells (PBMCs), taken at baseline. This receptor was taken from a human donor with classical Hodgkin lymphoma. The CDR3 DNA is TGTGCCAGCAGCTTCGACGGGAGAAACACCATATATTTT. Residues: CASSFDGRNTIYF.